Described below is a single TCR beta chain sequence and its context. The antigen remains undetermined. This sample was taken from a study of T cell responses to AZD1222 COVID-19 vaccine. Findings of the study overall: Mapped onto spike, vaccine-associated CD4 TCRs spanned it and were dominant at 160-218 and 743-854. Most donors were white British and more were female, and clonal diversity was possibly underestimated. There were repertoire samples only from the period after the peak T cell response. AZD1222 recipients seropositive at baseline numbered only five to seven.

Only in-frame clones appear in the TCRdb table, and some are missing; sequencing was by immunoSEQ multiplex PCR. The sample comprises some 130,000 clones, 90% of which are singletons, and 6.9% rests with the top ten. The sample consisted of peripheral blood, taken on day 0 of AZD1222 vaccination. This clonotype originated in an adult in good health.

CDR3 sequence (DNA): TGCGCCAGCCGTCTGGACAGCTACTCACCCCTCCACTTT. This codes for CASRLDSYSPLHF. The chain recombines TRBV4-1 with TRBJ1-6; TRBD1 might be the D (6 bases). Germline V gene data show CDR1 as MGHRA and CDR2 as YSYEKL. V was cut by 8 bases and J by 10 bases, with 15 bases left in between. This CDR3 has 13 residues.